This T cell receptor (beta chain) was found in a study of blood T cell repertoires in COVID-19. Study overall: PBMCs, B-cell-depleted T cells, or T cells provided the cDNA or gDNA that made up the material.

CDR1 ENHRY and CDR2 SYGVKD come from the germline V gene. V lost 6 bases and J lost 4, with 14 bases in between. This CDR3 is built from 14 residues. Measured with immunoSEQ multiplex PCR; TCRdb has only the in-frame clones, and not every one. The profile shows 160,000 or so clones, over 85% of them singletons. What was sequenced was peripheral blood. The sequence came from a man aged 55 to 69 with active or convalescent COVID-19. The V gene is TRBV10-3, the J gene TRBJ2-3; D may be TRBD1 (5 bases). The CDR3 region has the DNA TGTGCCATCAGGGGCAGGGTAGGTGCAGATACGCAGTATTTT. This sequence encodes CAIRGRVGADTQYF.